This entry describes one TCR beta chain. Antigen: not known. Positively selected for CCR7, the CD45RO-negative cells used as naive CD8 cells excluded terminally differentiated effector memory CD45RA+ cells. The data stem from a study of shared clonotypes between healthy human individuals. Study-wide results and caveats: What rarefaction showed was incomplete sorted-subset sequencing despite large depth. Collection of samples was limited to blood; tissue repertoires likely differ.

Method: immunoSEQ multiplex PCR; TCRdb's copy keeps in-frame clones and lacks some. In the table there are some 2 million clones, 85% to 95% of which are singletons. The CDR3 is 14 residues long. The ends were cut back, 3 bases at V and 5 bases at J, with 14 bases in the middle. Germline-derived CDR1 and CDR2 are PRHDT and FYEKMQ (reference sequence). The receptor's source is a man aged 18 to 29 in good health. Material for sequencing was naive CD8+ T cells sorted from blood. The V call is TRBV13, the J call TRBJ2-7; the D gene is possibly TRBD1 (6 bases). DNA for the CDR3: TGTGCCAGCAGCTTCAGAACAGGGCTCAACGAGCAGTACTTC. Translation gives CASSFRTGLNEQYF.